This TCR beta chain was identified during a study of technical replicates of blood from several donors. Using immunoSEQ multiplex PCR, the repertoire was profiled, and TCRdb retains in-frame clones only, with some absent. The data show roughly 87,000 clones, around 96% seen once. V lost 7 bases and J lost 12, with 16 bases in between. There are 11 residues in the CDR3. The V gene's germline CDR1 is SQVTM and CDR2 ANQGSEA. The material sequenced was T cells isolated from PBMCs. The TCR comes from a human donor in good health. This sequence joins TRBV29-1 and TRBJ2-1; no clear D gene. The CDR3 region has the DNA TGCAGCGCCGTTTCCCCGCCCGGGCAGTTCTTC. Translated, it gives CSAVSPPGQFF.